These 18 T cell receptor beta chains were sequenced from one sample in a study of shared clonotypes between healthy human individuals. Using immunoSEQ multiplex PCR, the repertoire was profiled, and TCRdb retains in-frame clones only, with some absent. The table lists around 1.6 million clones, 98% of them singletons. The sequenced sample was naive CD4+ T cells sorted from blood. Subset reported: CD45RA+ positively selected. These receptors were collected from a young man in good health.

This chain uses TRBV5-8 with TRBJ1-1; the D is unclear. Trimming took 5 bases from V and 5 from J, leaving 16 bases between them. The CDR3 spans 14 residues. Germline V gives CDR1 SGHTS, CDR2 YDEGEE. CDR3 loop: CASRKHQSWTEAFF. CDR3 coding DNA: TGTGCCAGCAGAAAGCACCAAAGCTGGACTGAAGCTTTCTTT.

This clone was picked up one time. The gene calls are TRBV6-1 and TRBJ2-1, with 8 positions matching TRBD2. V gave up 7 bases and J gave up 5 bases; unmatched junction bases: 7. Germline loops: CDR1 MNHNS, CDR2 SASEGT. CDR3 length: 14 amino acids. CDR3 loop: CASTRTSGNNEQFF. DNA of the CDR3: TGTGCCAGCACTAGAACTAGCGGCAACAATGAGCAGTTCTTC.

This clone has a single count. Other DNA sequences in this specimen translate into the identical CDR3. This sequence joins TRBV9 and TRBJ1-2; TRBD1 aligns across 9 bases. Unmatched junction bases numbered 3, after V lost 2 bases and J lost 7 bases. In germline, CDR1 is SGDLS, CDR2 YYNGEE. The CDR3 loop spans 13 amino acids. DNA of the CDR3: TGTGCCAGCAGCGTCGGGACAGGGATTGGCTACACCTTC. This codes for CASSVGTGIGYTF.

The genes are TRBV9 and TRBJ2-1, with TRBD2 as a possible D gene (6 bases). Trimming left V 0 bases short and J 2 bases short, with 12 bases between. Germline loops: CDR1 SGDLS, CDR2 YYNGEE. This CDR3 is 16 amino acids long. The CDR3 sequence is CASSVAGEGAYNEQFF. CDR3 sequence (DNA): TGTGCCAGCAGCGTAGCGGGGGAAGGGGCCTACAATGAGCAGTTCTTC.

The V call is TRBV5-1, the J call TRBJ2-5; D is unresolved. Trimming left V 4 bases short and J 2 bases short, with 6 bases between. The CDR3 covers 12 residues. Looked up from germline, CDR1 is SGHRS and CDR2 is YFSETQ. The CDR3 here is CASSMGQETQYF. The CDR3 DNA follows: TGCGCCAGCAGCATGGGTCAAGAGACCCAGTACTTC.

This clone was observed a single time. The CDR3 region has the DNA TGTGCCAGCAGTCCCCGACCCGAGGGTGAGCAGTTCTTC. Translation: CASSPRPEGEQFF. The chain recombines TRBV6-5 with TRBJ2-1, with a tentative D call TRBD2 (5 bases). With 5 bases removed from V and 9 bases from J, the gap between germline ends came to 14 bases. In germline, CDR1 is MNHEY, CDR2 SVGAGI. The CDR3 runs 13 residues.

Worth noting for this clone: The sample contains more than one DNA sequence encoding this CDR3. The V and J genes are TRBV5-4 and TRBJ2-7, with 7 bases aligning to TRBD2. Per the germline V gene, CDR1 is SGHNT and CDR2 is YYREEE (reference sequence). Germline trimming cut 2 bases from V and 2 bases from J; bases unmatched to any gene: 4. CDR3 length: 14 residues. CDR3 residues: CASSLGGRAYEQYF. The CDR3 DNA reads TGTGCCAGCAGCTTAGGAGGGAGGGCCTACGAGCAGTACTTC.

Note on this clone: Other DNA sequences of this sample code for an identical CDR3. The rearrangement uses TRBV4-1 and TRBJ2-5; no firm D call. There are 14 residues in the CDR3. Trimming left V 1 base short and J 1 base short, with 7 bases between. Germline loops: CDR1 MGHRA, CDR2 YSYEKL. CDR3 in DNA: TGCGCCAGCAGCCAAGGACCCGTCCAAGAGACCCAGTACTTC. Its protein product is CASSQGPVQETQYF.

The gene calls are TRBV5-1 and TRBJ1-5; D not certain. CDR1 and CDR2 (germline): SGHRS, YFSETQ. The CDR3 length is 18 residues. The V gene lost 4 bases and the J gene lost 2 bases, with 22 bases spanning the gap. For the CDR3, the DNA is TGCGCCAGCAGCCCCGGCGGGAGCATATTAGGTGGCAATCAGCCCCAGCATTTT. This gives the protein CASSPGGSILGGNQPQHF.

V is TRBV10-1 and J is TRBJ2-1; D may match TRBD1 or TRBD2 (5 bases each). V dropped 0 bases and J dropped 13 bases, with 13 bases sitting between them. There are 13 residues in the CDR3. Germline V gene data show CDR1 as WNHNN and CDR2 as SYGVQD (reference sequence). The CDR3 coding sequence is TGCGCCAGCAGTGAGTCGATAAGGGGACCACAGTTCTTC. Translation gives CASSESIRGPQFF.

The J gene is TRBJ2-7, the V gene TRBV19; TRBD1 aligns across 8 bases. The CDR3 has 14 amino acids. The junction had 8 bases not matched to a gene; V was cut back by 5 bases and J by 5 bases. Germline CDR1 and CDR2: LNHDA and SQIVND (reference sequence). CDR3 DNA sequence: TGTGCCAGTAGTGTGGACAGGGAAGGGGACGAGCAGTACTTC. Encoded protein: CASSVDREGDEQYF.

This clone was seen only a few times. The chain recombines TRBV5-6 with TRBJ1-5; D might be TRBD1 (6 bases). Germline lookup yields CDR1 SGHDT and CDR2 YYEEEE. V was trimmed by 0 bases and J by 4 bases, leaving 8 bases between them. The CDR3 consists of 14 residues. Here the CDR3 DNA reads TGTGCCAGCAGCTTGGGACAGGTAAATCAGCCCCAGCATTTT. Its protein product is CASSLGQVNQPQHF.

V usage is TRBV2 and J usage is TRBJ1-4; 7 bases map to TRBD1. This CDR3 has 17 amino acids. Per the germline V gene, CDR1 is SNHLY and CDR2 is FYNNEI. Trimming removed 8 bases from V and 2 bases from J; junction bases left unmatched: 14. For the CDR3, the DNA is TGTGCCAGCCGGAGAGGGGGACAGTTTATGACTAATGAAAAACTGTTTTTT. Translating it yields CASRRGGQFMTNEKLFF.

This chain links TRBV5-4 with TRBJ1-2; TRBD1 aligns across 8 bases. Germline loops: CDR1 SGHNT, CDR2 YYREEE (reference sequence). With V trimmed by 4 bases and J by 8 bases, 7 bases remained unmatched. This CDR3 spans 13 amino acids. CDR3 coding DNA: TGTGCCAGCAGCCTGGACAGGGAAGAGGGCTACACCTTC. It encodes CASSLDREEGYTF. The full variable domain, in which reference TRBV5-4 and TRBJ1-2 provide the parts outside the CDR3, is ETGVTQSPTHLIKTRGQQVTLRCSSQSGHNTVSWYQQALGQGPQFIFQYYREEENGRGNFPPRFSGLQFPNYSSELNVNALELDDSALYLCASSLDREEGYTFGSGTRLTVV.

The chain uses TRBV9 and TRBJ2-2, with D perhaps matching TRBD2 (6 bases). The length of the CDR3 is 16 residues. Germline V gene data show CDR1 as SGDLS and CDR2 as YYNGEE. V was cut by 4 bases and J by 0 bases, with 13 bases left in between. The CDR3 loop reads CASSPRLGPNTGELFF. CDR3 sequence (DNA): TGTGCCAGCAGCCCCCGACTAGGCCCGAACACCGGGGAGCTGTTTTTT.

The V call is TRBV11-2, the J call TRBJ2-5; either TRBD1 or TRBD2 may fit D (5 bases each). V was pared by 3 bases and J by 4 bases, with 18 bases between. CDR1 is SGHAT, CDR2 FQNNGV, per germline. The CDR3 consists of 16 residues. The CDR3 DNA reads TGTGCCAGCAGCTTGAACTCTGGGACGATTAGAGAGACCCAGTACTTC. Encoded protein: CASSLNSGTIRETQYF. The full variable domain, completed using reference TRBV11-2 and TRBJ2-5, is EAGVAQSPRYKIIEKRQSVAFWCNPISGHATLYWYQQILGQGPKLLIQFQNNGVVDDSQLPKDRFSAERLKGVDSTLKIQPAKLEDSAVYLCASSLNSGTIRETQYFGPGTRLLVL.

The genes are TRBV6-1 and TRBJ2-7, with D perhaps matching TRBD1 (5 bases). Germline V gene lookup returns CDR1 MNHNS and CDR2 SASEGT. Trimming removed 8 bases at V and 0 bases at J, with 17 bases between. The CDR3 is 15 amino acids. This chain's CDR3 is CASAPLTAGSYEQYF. CDR3 nucleotide sequence: TGTGCCAGCGCCCCCTTGACAGCTGGCTCCTACGAGCAGTACTTC.

The chain links TRBV18 to TRBJ1-1, with D perhaps matching TRBD1 (5 bases). The V gene lost 4 bases and the J gene lost 4 bases, with 13 bases spanning the gap. The CDR3 sequence is 14 residues long. The V gene's germline CDR1 is KGHSH and CDR2 LQKENI. As DNA, the CDR3 is TGTGCCAGCTCACAGGGACTGGGTTTCACTGAAGCTTTCTTT. Amino acids: CASSQGLGFTEAFF.